Shown below are 31 T cell receptor beta chains from a single sample sequenced in a study of T cells after yellow fever vaccination. TCRdb independently ran MiXCR on the 5' RACE reads; one entry per CDR3 protein. The sample lists about 500,000 distinct CDR3 sequences; about 17% were seen once. The sequencing here drew on PBMCs, taken less than 6 days after the first yellow fever vaccination. All receptors derive from a man younger than 35 who received the YFV17D yellow fever vaccine.

The V gene is TRBV20-1, the J gene TRBJ1-1; D gene uncertain. CDR1 and CDR2 from the germline V gene are DFQATT and SNEGSKA (reference sequence). V was pared by 2 bases and J by 1 base, with 8 bases between. The CDR3 loop spans 13 amino acids. The CDR3 here is CSARQKGNTEAFF. The CDR3 nucleotides read TGCAGTGCTAGACAAAAGGGGAACACTGAAGCTTTCTTT.

In DNA form, the CDR3 reads TGTGCCATCAGAGGCTCGAGCACCGGGGAGCTGTTTTTT. Its translation: CAIRGSSTGELFF. The chain combines TRBV10-3 with TRBJ2-2; D not certain. The V end lost 6 bases, the J end lost 4 bases, and 9 bases lay between the germline ends. The CDR3 is 13 residues long. Germline loops: CDR1 ENHRY, CDR2 SYGVKD.

This clonotype was seen a handful of times. The V call is TRBV15, the J call TRBJ2-5, with 11 nucleotides matching TRBD2. Trimming removed 6 bases from V and 5 bases from J; junction bases left unmatched: 8. CDR3 length equals 15 residues. CDR1 is LNHNV, CDR2 YYDKDF, per germline (reference sequence). CDR3 bases: TGTGCCACCAGAGGCACTAGCGGGGGTTCGGAGACCCAGTACTTC. This gives the protein CATRGTSGGSETQYF. The whole variable domain, remainder taken from reference TRBV15 and TRBJ2-5, is DAMVIQNPRYQVTQFGKPVTLSCSQTLNHNVMYWYQQKSSQAPKLLFHYYDKDFNNEADTPDNFQSRRPNTSFCFLDIRSPGLGDTAMYLCATRGTSGGSETQYFGPGTRLLVL.

This chain connects TRBV27 to TRBJ2-1; 10 nucleotides line up with TRBD2. J lost 0 bases, V lost 0 bases, and 5 bases had no gene match. From germline, CDR1 is MNHEY and CDR2 SMNVEV (reference sequence). The CDR3 has 18 residues. The CDR3 DNA follows: TGTGCCAGCAGTTTATCGCCTGGACTAGCGGTCTCCTACAATGAGCAGTTCTTC. This sequence encodes CASSLSPGLAVSYNEQFF.

This clonotype was seen repeatedly, ten times or more. V gene TRBV5-1 combines with J gene TRBJ2-5, with D possibly matching TRBD1 (6 bases). V lost 1 base, J lost 5 bases, and 12 bases lay in between. The CDR3 has 14 residues. The germline V gene encodes CDR1 SGHRS and CDR2 YFSETQ. In DNA form, the CDR3 reads TGCGCCAGCAGCTTGAAACAGGGAGTGGAGACCCAGTACTTC. Its protein is CASSLKQGVETQYF.

The CDR3 DNA is TGTGCCAGCAGTTTAGCCCTGGACAGCGCAGATACGCAGTATTTT. Amino acid sequence: CASSLALDSADTQYF. The V and J genes are TRBV12-3 or TRBV12-4 and TRBJ2-3; D is perhaps TRBD1 (6 bases). This CDR3 comprises 15 residues. V dropped 0 bases and J dropped 4 bases, with 11 bases sitting between them.

This clonotype was seen repeatedly, ten times or more. The chain joins TRBV5-1 to TRBJ2-1; TRBD1 agrees at 11 bases. The CDR3 runs 15 residues. Germline loops: CDR1 SGHRS, CDR2 YFSETQ. V shed 0 bases, J shed 8 bases, and the junction held 4 bases outside the gene matches. The CDR3 region has the DNA TGCGCCAGCAGCTTGGAGGGACAGGGGGGGGATGAGCAGTTCTTC. Encoded protein: CASSLEGQGGDEQFF.

This chain connects TRBV20-1 to TRBJ2-5; 12 bases line up with TRBD1. Germline trimming cut 3 bases from V and 2 bases from J; bases unmatched to any gene: 13. The CDR3 is made up of 18 amino acids. The germline gives CDR1 DFQATT, CDR2 SNEGSKA (reference sequence). The CDR3 nucleotides are TGCAGTGCTAGCCGGGACAGGGGGCGAGGAGGAGGGCAAGAGACCCAGTACTTC. Translation: CSASRDRGRGGGQETQYF.

The chain is built from TRBV5-1 and TRBJ2-1; D assignment may be TRBD1 or TRBD2 (5 bases each). From germline, CDR1 is SGHRS and CDR2 YFSETQ. CDR3 length: 15 amino acids. Trimming left V 0 bases short and J 8 bases short, with 15 bases between. The CDR3 nucleotides read TGCGCCAGCAGCTTGGGGACGGCTACGGGACATGAGCAGTTCTTC. Encoded protein: CASSLGTATGHEQFF. Drawing the rest from reference TRBV5-1 and TRBJ2-1, the complete variable domain is KAGVTQTPRYLIKTRGQQVTLSCSPISGHRSVSWYQQTPGQGLQFLFEYFSETQRNKGNFPGRFSGRQFSNSRSEMNVSTLELGDSALYLCASSLGTATGHEQFFGPGTRLTVL.

The rearrangement links TRBV7-6 to TRBJ2-7, with D possibly being TRBD1 or TRBD2 (6 bases each). Germline V CDR1 and CDR2: SGHVS, FNYEAQ. V shed 6 bases and J shed 7 bases, with 19 bases lying between them. This CDR3 has 14 residues. Written as DNA, the CDR3 is TGTGCCAGCAGTGGCCCCGGGCAAGGGGGGGAGCAGTACTTC. Its protein is CASSGPGQGGEQYF.

The sample holds a few counts of this clonotype. V gene TRBV7-2 combines with J gene TRBJ2-3; 7 bases align to TRBD1. J lost 2 bases, V lost 1 base, and 3 bases had no gene match. Per the germline V gene, CDR1 is SGHTA and CDR2 is FQGNSA. There are 15 residues in the CDR3. The CDR3 nucleotides are TGTGCCAGCAGCTTAGTCAGGGGGACCACAGATACGCAGTATTTT. It translates to CASSLVRGTTDTQYF. The full variable domain, completed using reference TRBV7-2 and TRBJ2-3, is GAGVSQSPSNKVTEKGKDVELRCDPISGHTALYWYRQSLGQGLEFLIYFQGNSAPDKSGLPSDRFSAERTGGSVSTLTIQRTQQEDSAVYLCASSLVRGTTDTQYFGPGTRLTVL.

In its sample, this clonotype was seen a few times. This sequence joins TRBV6-4 and TRBJ1-2, with 7 nucleotides matching TRBD1. The CDR3 is 13 amino acids. J was trimmed by 7 bases and V by 7 bases; bases with no gene match: 9. Looked up from germline, CDR1 is MRHNA and CDR2 is SNTAGT. The CDR3 protein is CASNLTGCFGYTF. DNA for the CDR3: TGTGCCAGCAACCTGACAGGGTGTTTTGGCTACACCTTC.

This clonotype was seen many times. This chain's CDR3 is CASSQGRTRGTQYF. The CDR3, as DNA: TGCGCCAGCAGCCAAGGGAGGACCCGCGGGACCCAGTACTTC. The gene calls are TRBV4-3 and TRBJ2-5, with a weak D call TRBD2 (5 bases). The CDR3 spans 14 residues. The V end lost 1 base, the J end lost 7 bases, and 13 bases lay between the germline ends. Per the germline V gene, CDR1 is LGHNA and CDR2 is YSLEER.

There are a few counts of this clonotype. The J gene is TRBJ2-3, the V gene TRBV27; 7 nucleotides match TRBD2. Germline-derived CDR1 and CDR2 are MNHEY and SMNVEV (reference sequence). Unmatched junction bases numbered 10, after V lost 10 bases and J lost 3 bases. The CDR3 is 14 amino acids. DNA of the CDR3: TGTGCCACCGGGGAGGGGACCATAACAGATACGCAGTATTTT. It yields the protein CATGEGTITDTQYF.

This clonotype showed up just a few times. The genes are TRBV6-1 and TRBJ2-7; TRBD2 is a possible D gene (5 bases). The CDR3 loop spans 16 amino acids. Germline V gives CDR1 MNHNS, CDR2 SASEGT. V was trimmed by 1 base and J by 3 bases, leaving 16 bases between them. DNA of the CDR3: TGTGCCAGCAGTGAAGGAACAGACTCCCGGGGCTACGAGCAGTACGTC. This sequence encodes CASSEGTDSRGYEQYV.

This clonotype has only a few counts. The CDR3 DNA reads TGCAGCGTTGAGGGGCCAGCGGGGGACTACGAGCAGTACTTC. Its translation: CSVEGPAGDYEQYF. The chain recombines TRBV29-1 with TRBJ2-7, with TRBD2 matching 8 bases. V lost 3 bases to trimming and J lost 3 bases; unmatched junction nucleotides: 7. Germline CDR1 reads SQVTM; CDR2 reads ANQGSEA. The CDR3 is 14 residues long.

The chain combines TRBV7-9 with TRBJ2-3; 10 bases match TRBD1. This CDR3 contains 16 residues. The V segment lost 5 bases and the J segment 5 bases; nucleotides outside the gene matches: 10. Germline values: CDR1 SEHNR, CDR2 FQNEAQ (reference sequence). The CDR3 sequence is CASSRVPGQGIDTQYF. CDR3 coding DNA: TGTGCCAGCAGCCGGGTTCCGGGACAGGGGATAGATACGCAGTATTTT.

The V gene is TRBV5-1, the J gene TRBJ2-7, with D perhaps TRBD1 or TRBD2 (6 bases each). There are 15 residues in the CDR3. V was pared by 0 bases and J by 4 bases, with 14 bases between. Per the germline V gene, CDR1 is SGHRS and CDR2 is YFSETQ. CDR3 residues: CASSLDPGAEYEQYF. In DNA form, the CDR3 reads TGCGCCAGCAGCTTGGATCCGGGGGCGGAATACGAGCAGTACTTC.

The rearrangement joins TRBV20-1 to TRBJ2-5, with 9 positions matching TRBD2. Germline V gene sequence: CDR1 DFQATT, CDR2 SNEGSKA (reference sequence). This CDR3 is built from 15 residues. Trimming at V came to 3 bases and at J to 7 bases, leaving 12 bases not matched to a gene. CDR3 sequence reads: CSASSQRGAPTTQYF. The CDR3 bases are TGCAGTGCTAGCTCCCAGCGGGGGGCTCCCACGACCCAGTACTTC.

This clonotype was counted between two and nine times. The V gene is TRBV18, the J gene TRBJ2-5; TRBD1 matches at 7 bases. The J segment lost 5 bases and the V segment lost 2 bases, leaving 8 bases of the junction unmatched. CDR3 length equals 15 residues. Germline CDR1 is KGHSH and CDR2 is LQKENI. The CDR3 DNA reads as TGTGCCAGCTCACCAAAGACAGGGCTTGGGGAGACCCAGTACTTC. Translated: CASSPKTGLGETQYF.

This clonotype was detected only a few times. The chain links TRBV6-2 or TRBV6-3 to TRBJ2-1, with no clear D. The germline V gene has CDR1 MNHEY and CDR2 SVGEGT. The CDR3 is 15 residues long. Trimming cost V 1 base and J 7 bases, with 14 bases left between them. CDR3 sequence (DNA): TGTGCCAGCAGTTACTTTGCTAGGTTAGGGAATGAGCAGTTCTTC. The encoded protein is CASSYFARLGNEQFF.

CDR3 amino acids: CASSGGGRTDTQYF. The CDR3 nucleotides read TGTGCCAGCAGTGGAGGCGGGCGCACAGATACGCAGTATTTT. The gene calls are TRBV25-1 and TRBJ2-3; D might be TRBD2 (5 bases). With 4 bases removed from V and 1 base from J, the gap between germline ends came to 9 bases. This CDR3 contains 14 residues. Per germline, CDR1 MGHDK and CDR2 SYGVNS. Combining the CDR3 with reference TRBV25-1 and TRBJ2-3 gives the whole variable domain EADIYQTPRYLVIGTGKKITLECSQTMGHDKMYWYQQDPGMELHLIHYSYGVNSTEKGDLSSESTVSRIRTEHFPLTLESARPSHTSQYLCASSGGGRTDTQYFGPGTRLTVL.

This clonotype was observed a few times. The chain recombines TRBV5-1 with TRBJ1-6; D ambiguous. The germline V gene encodes CDR1 SGHRS and CDR2 YFSETQ. V dropped 1 base and J dropped 10 bases, with 12 bases sitting between them. The CDR3 sequence is 14 residues long. The CDR3 region is CASSLLGAESPLHF. The CDR3 DNA reads as TGCGCCAGCAGCTTGTTGGGCGCGGAGTCACCCCTCCACTTT.

The sample holds a few counts of this clonotype. The genes are TRBV10-3 and TRBJ2-7; D gene ambiguous. CDR1 is ENHRY and CDR2 is SYGVKD in the germline V gene. Trimming removed 4 bases from V and 1 base from J, with 17 bases in between. This CDR3 has 16 amino acids. CDR3 DNA: TGTGCCATCAGTGTTGGGTCGGGTTCTCCTTCCTACGAGCAGTACTTC. It codes for CAISVGSGSPSYEQYF.

Many counts were recorded for this clonotype. Written as DNA, the CDR3 is TGTGCCAGCAGCCAAGACAGGAATCAGCCCCAGCATTTT. Amino acids: CASSQDRNQPQHF. The chain carries TRBV3-1 and TRBJ1-5, with no clear D. This CDR3 contains 13 residues. CDR1 LGHDT and CDR2 YNNKEL come from the germline V gene (reference sequence). V was pared by 0 bases and J by 4 bases, with 4 bases between.

The rearrangement links TRBV18 to TRBJ2-6; D is ambiguous. This CDR3 is built from 15 residues. CDR1 is KGHSH, CDR2 LQKENI, per germline. V dropped 6 bases and J dropped 0 bases, with 9 bases sitting between them. CDR3 loop: CASSPARSGANVLTF. The CDR3 DNA reads TGTGCCAGCTCCCCCGCGCGCTCTGGGGCCAACGTCCTGACTTTC. Filled out from reference TRBV18 and TRBJ2-6, the complete variable domain reads NAGVMQNPRHLVRRRGQEARLRCSPMKGHSHVYWYRQLPEEGLKFMVYLQKENIIDESGMPKERFSAEFPKEGPSILRIQQVVRGDSAAYFCASSPARSGANVLTFGAGSRLTVL.

V and J are TRBV7-2 and TRBJ2-5; 9 bases match TRBD2. Germline V lookup: CDR1 SGHTA, CDR2 FQGNSA. The CDR3 spans 16 residues. The J segment lost 5 bases and the V segment lost 1 base, leaving 8 bases of the junction unmatched. Here the CDR3 reads CASSLGISGGGETQYF. In DNA, the CDR3 is TGTGCCAGCAGCTTAGGGATTAGCGGGGGCGGGGAGACCCAGTACTTC.

This clonotype was observed many times. The chain carries TRBV11-2 and TRBJ1-1; D unclear. The CDR3 consists of 12 residues. Germline V gives CDR1 SGHAT, CDR2 FQNNGV. Trimming removed 5 bases from V and 5 bases from J, with 9 bases in between. The CDR3 bases are TGTGCCAGCAGCCGGGATGGGACTGAAGCTTTCTTT. Translated: CASSRDGTEAFF.

This clonotype was recorded at least ten times. In DNA form, the CDR3 reads TGTGCCAGCAGCCTGGCCGGGACACCCTACAATGAGCAGTTCTTC. Amino acids: CASSLAGTPYNEQFF. V and J are TRBV7-8 and TRBJ2-1, with a possible D match to TRBD1 (6 bases). The CDR3 is made up of 15 amino acids. CDR1 SGHVS and CDR2 FQNEAQ come from the germline V gene. Deletions cut 5 bases from V and 2 bases from J, with 13 bases between.

In its sample, this clonotype was seen a few times. This sequence joins TRBV4-2 and TRBJ2-4; a weak D match, TRBD2 (7 bases). Germline CDR1 LGHNA, CDR2 YNFKEQ. The CDR3 runs 16 residues. The V end lost 1 base, the J end lost 9 bases, and 19 bases lay between the germline ends. The DNA for the CDR3 is TGTGCCAGCAGCCAAGGGGAGGGGGGGTCTCTCGGCATTCAGTACTTC. This translates into CASSQGEGGSLGIQYF.

The chain employs TRBV7-9 and TRBJ2-3, with a tentative D call TRBD2 (6 bases). Germline V CDR1 and CDR2: SEHNR, FQNEAQ (reference sequence). This CDR3 is built from 16 residues. V was shortened by 6 bases and J by 3 bases, with 19 bases between the two germline ends. DNA of the CDR3: TGTGCCAGCAGTCCCGGAAGGATCGGGAGAACAGATACGCAGTATTTT. Translated: CASSPGRIGRTDTQYF.